This TCR beta chain is from a study of blood T cell repertoires in COVID-19. Background on the study: The United States, Italy and Spain provided the acute and convalescent COVID-19 samples. From T cells, B-cell-depleted T cells, or PBMCs came the material, which was cDNA or gDNA.

The germline V gene has CDR1 GTSNPN and CDR2 SVGIG (reference sequence). CDR3 length equals 14 residues. V dropped 8 bases and J dropped 4; count of bases not matched to a gene: 10. Original methodology: Nucleated cell number was recorded as an estimate derived from reference gene primer amplification. Some clones are missing from TCRdb's copy, which holds only in-frame ones; the method was immunoSEQ multiplex PCR. The V and J calls and clone size were taken over from that table, and D and trimming were inferred from the DNA. The table has 220,000 or so clones, about 86% seen once. The chain is built from TRBV30 and TRBJ1-2, with 10 bases lining up with TRBD1. The sequencing sample was made of peripheral blood. This TCR derives from a woman between 25 and 40 years old who had recovered from COVID-19. The CDR3 reads CAHGTGTGVYGYTF. CDR3 sequence (DNA): TGTGCCCACGGGACCGGGACAGGGGTCTATGGCTACACCTTC.